These T cell receptor beta chains were read from a single sample in a study of blood T cell repertoires in COVID-19. Data came from immunoSEQ multiplex PCR; TCRdb stores just in-frame clones and leaves some out. The profile covers hundreds of thousands of clones, with 75% to 90% appearing a single time and less than 2.5% taken by the ten largest. Sequenced input: PBMCs or T cells enriched from blood (not recorded which). Source of these receptors: a woman aged 18-35 years who had recovered from COVID-19. CDR3s include the opening cysteine and the closing phenylalanine or tryptophan. Fields, in order: clone size, D gene, J gene, V gene, CDR3 protein, CDR3 DNA. The D gene is left open where the match is weak. Part of the rows lack a size; the others show once, few, many or a class for expanded clones.

-,-,TRBJ1-2,TRBV18,CASSPDKNYGYTF,TGTGCCAGCTCCCCCGACAAGAACTATGGCTACACCTTC
-,-,TRBJ1-2,TRBV19,CASSTTVSYGTMEGYTF,TGTGCCAGTAGTACGACAGTGAGCTATGGCACTATGGAAGGCTACACCTTC
-,TRBD1,TRBJ1-5,TRBV19,CASSMTGGPQPQHF,TGTGCCAGTAGTATGACAGGGGGCCCCCAGCCCCAGCATTTT
-,-,TRBJ1-2,TRBV18,CASDRGEANYGYTF,TGTGCCAGCGACCGGGGAGAGGCCAACTATGGCTACACCTTC
-,-,TRBJ2-1,TRBV28,CASSLLGVSYNEQFF,TGTGCCAGCAGTTTATTGGGAGTATCCTACAATGAGCAGTTCTTC
-,TRBD1,TRBJ2-7,TRBV27,CASSSGQGNEQYF,TGTGCCAGCAGTTCGGGACAGGGAAACGAGCAGTACTTC
-,-,TRBJ1-6,TRBV27,CASSFQGSPLHF,TGTGCCAGCAGTTTTCAGGGTTCACCCCTCCACTTT
-,-,TRBJ1-4,TRBV19,CASRGHRTGNEKLFF,TGTGCCAGTAGAGGGCACAGAACAGGGAATGAAAAACTGTTTTTT
-,-,TRBJ1-1,TRBV2,CASSVVGGGNTEAFF,TGTGCCAGCAGTGTTGTCGGCGGGGGGAACACTGAAGCTTTCTTT
-,TRBD1,TRBJ1-1,TRBV18,CASSPGQGPTEAFF,TGTGCCAGCTCACCAGGACAGGGCCCCACTGAAGCTTTCTTT
-,TRBD1,TRBJ2-7,TRBV4-1,CASSQASDRGDREQYF,TGCGCCAGCAGCCAAGCCTCGGACAGGGGAGATCGGGAGCAGTACTTC
once,TRBD1,TRBJ1-5,TRBV10-3,CAISESQGTVTNQPQHF,TGTGCCATCAGTGAAAGTCAGGGGACAGTCACTAATCAGCCCCAGCATTTT
-,TRBD1,TRBJ1-5,TRBV3-1/TRBV3-2,CASSQLRDRVFYF,TGTGCCAGCAGCCAGTTACGGGACAGGGTTTTTTATTTT
-,-,TRBJ1-5,TRBV10-1,CASRPDKGNQPQHF,TGCGCCAGCAGACCGGACAAAGGCAATCAGCCCCAGCATTTT
-,-,TRBJ1-1,TRBV6-5,CASHRDRTEAFF,TGTGCCAGCCACAGGGATCGGACTGAAGCTTTCTTT
-,-,TRBJ1-4,TRBV5-8,CASSFSYRGNEKLFF,TGTGCCAGCAGCTTTTCATATAGGGGTAATGAAAAACTGTTTTTT
-,TRBD2,TRBJ2-3,TRBV10-3,CAITAGGTDTQYF,TGTGCCATCACAGCGGGGGGCACAGATACGCAGTATTTT
few,TRBD1,TRBJ2-5,TRBV5-4,CASSYLMTGFGETQYF,TGTGCCAGCAGCTACCTAATGACAGGGTTCGGAGAGACCCAGTACTTC
few,-,TRBJ1-1,TRBV5-1,CASSPEWQNTEAFF,TGCGCCAGCAGCCCGGAGTGGCAGAACACTGAAGCTTTCTTT
once,TRBD1,TRBJ2-7,TRBV19,CASSEGQPSYEQYF,TGTGCCAGTAGCGAGGGACAGCCATCCTACGAGCAGTACTTC
-,-,TRBJ1-6,TRBV6-5,CASSYSAGHNSPLHF,TGTGCCAGCAGTTACTCGGCAGGGCACAATTCACCCCTCCACTTT
-,-,TRBJ1-5,TRBV27,CASSLSGRISGNQPQHF,TGTGCCAGCAGTTTATCAGGTCGAATTAGCGGCAATCAGCCCCAGCATTTT
-,TRBD1,TRBJ1-1,TRBV29-1,CSVDPRGQNTEAFF,TGCAGCGTTGACCCGAGGGGGCAGAACACTGAAGCTTTCTTT
-,-,TRBJ1-1,TRBV15,CATRVGGYTEAFF,TGTGCCACCAGGGTCGGGGGGTATACTGAAGCTTTCTTT
-,-,TRBJ1-4,TRBV9,CASSEEGIGKKLFF,TGTGCCAGCAGCGAGGAGGGCATCGGTAAAAAACTGTTTTTT
-,-,TRBJ1-6,TRBV30,CAWSVRSNSPLHF,TGTGCCTGGAGTGTACGGAGTAATTCACCCCTCCACTTT
-,-,TRBJ1-2,TRBV3-1/TRBV3-2,CASSFRRDYGYTF,TGTGCCAGCAGCTTTAGACGGGACTATGGCTACACCTTC
-,TRBD1,TRBJ2-7,TRBV28,CASSYITGGLLPYEQYF,TGTGCCAGCAGTTACATCACAGGGGGCTTGTTACCCTACGAGCAGTACTTC
-,-,TRBJ1-2,TRBV1,CTRSGAEGGGCGYTF,TGCACGCGGAGCGGGGCGGAGGGAGGAGGTTGCGGCTACACCTTC
-,-,TRBJ2-7,TRBV7-9,CASSHSDRFTYEQYF,TGTGCCAGCAGCCATTCCGACAGATTTACCTACGAGCAGTACTTC
once,TRBD1,TRBJ2-6,TRBV28,CASSLILGSAGGLSGANVLTF,TGTGCCAGCAGTTTAATCTTGGGGTCGGCAGGGGGCCTCTCTGGGGCCAACGTCCTGACTTTC
-,-,TRBJ1-1,TRBV6-5,CASSYPENTEAFF,TGTGCCAGCAGTTACCCAGAGAACACTGAAGCTTTCTTT
-,-,TRBJ1-4,TRBV30,CAWSFRGREKLFF,TGTGCCTGGAGTTTCCGGGGGAGGGAAAAACTGTTTTTT
-,TRBD2,TRBJ2-2,TRBV5-1,CASSPPGAGGPGTGELFF,TGCGCCAGCAGCCCGCCGGGAGCGGGGGGGCCTGGGACCGGGGAGCTGTTTTTT
-,-,TRBJ2-7,TRBV9,CASSVWAGSSYEQYF,TGTGCCAGCAGCGTATGGGCGGGGAGCTCCTACGAGCAGTACTTC
-,-,TRBJ1-1,TRBV2,CASQERTAGGTEAFF,TGTGCCAGCCAAGAGAGGACAGCCGGGGGGACTGAAGCTTTCTTT
few,-,TRBJ2-1,TRBV6-4,CASSDGSEGNEQFF,TGTGCCAGCAGTGACGGTAGCGAAGGCAATGAGCAGTTCTTC
-,-,TRBJ2-3,TRBV5-1,CASSLYGDIGTDTQYF,TGCGCCAGCAGCTTATATGGGGACATCGGGACAGATACGCAGTATTTT
-,TRBD2,TRBJ2-7,TRBV18,CASSPTAGGSKAYEQYF,TGTGCCAGCTCACCAACAGCGGGGGGCTCGAAAGCCTACGAGCAGTACTTC
-,TRBD1,TRBJ1-2,TRBV5-1,CASNRDRDYGYTF,TGCGCCAGCAACCGGGACAGGGACTATGGCTACACCTTC
-,TRBD2,TRBJ2-2,TRBV28,CASSLTSGGTSNTGELFF,TGTGCCAGCAGTTTGACTAGCGGGGGCACCTCGAACACCGGGGAGCTGTTTTTT
-,TRBD1,TRBJ2-1,TRBV25-1,CASSEWEGQEYNEQFF,TGTGCCAGCAGTGAATGGGAAGGACAGGAATACAATGAGCAGTTCTTC